This T cell receptor beta chain appears in the sequencing data of a study of cytomegalovirus exposure and HLA in healthy donors. Study-wide results and caveats: Analyzed later, association rates of TCRs varied across HLA loci, with DRB1 most and HLA-C fewest.

The PCR used 60 Vbeta and 13 Jbeta primers. Method: immunoSEQ multiplex PCR; TCRdb's copy keeps in-frame clones and lacks some. The sample records about 96,000 clones, about 70% being singletons. This CDR3 contains 15 residues. Trimming cost V 4 bases and J 6 bases; bases outside gene matches: 6. CDR1 is SEHNR and CDR2 is FQNEAQ in the germline V gene (reference sequence). This clone showed up just a few times. What it binds is not known. V gene TRBV7-9 combines with J gene TRBJ1-5, with TRBD1 identical over 10 bases. The material sequenced was PBMCs. The TCR comes from a woman aged 70 to 79 in good health and CMV-seropositive. CDR3 sequence (DNA): TGTGCCAGCAGCTCTGACAGGGGGCCCGGTCAGCCCCAGCATTTT. Protein sequence: CASSSDRGPGQPQHF.